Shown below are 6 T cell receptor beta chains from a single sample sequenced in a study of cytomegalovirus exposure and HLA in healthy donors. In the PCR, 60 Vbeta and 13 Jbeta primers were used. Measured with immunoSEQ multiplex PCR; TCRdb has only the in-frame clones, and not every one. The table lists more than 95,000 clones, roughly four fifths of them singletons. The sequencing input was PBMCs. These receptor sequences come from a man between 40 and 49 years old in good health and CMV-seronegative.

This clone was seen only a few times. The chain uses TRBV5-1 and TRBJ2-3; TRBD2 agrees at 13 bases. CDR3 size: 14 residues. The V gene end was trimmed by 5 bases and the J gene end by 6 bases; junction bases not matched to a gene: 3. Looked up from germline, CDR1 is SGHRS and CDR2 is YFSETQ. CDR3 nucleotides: TGCGCCAGCAGACTAGCGGGAGGGCCTGATACGCAGTATTTT. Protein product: CASRLAGGPDTQYF.

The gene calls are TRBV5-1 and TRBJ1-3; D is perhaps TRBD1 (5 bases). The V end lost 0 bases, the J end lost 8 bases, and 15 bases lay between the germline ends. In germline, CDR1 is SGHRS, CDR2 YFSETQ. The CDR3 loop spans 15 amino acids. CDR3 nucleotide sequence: TGCGCCAGCAGCTTGGGGCAGTCCGGGGGGGACACCATATATTTT. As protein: CASSLGQSGGDTIYF. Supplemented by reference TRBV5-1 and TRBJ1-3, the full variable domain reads KAGVTQTPRYLIKTRGQQVTLSCSPISGHRSVSWYQQTPGQGLQFLFEYFSETQRNKGNFPGRFSGRQFSNSRSEMNVSTLELGDSALYLCASSLGQSGGDTIYFGEGSWLTVV.

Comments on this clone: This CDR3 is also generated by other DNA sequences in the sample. The CDR3 DNA follows: TGTGCCAGCTCCGGGGAGAACACTGAAGCTTTCTTT. Residues: CASSGENTEAFF. The chain uses TRBV18 and TRBJ1-1; no clear D. Trimming pared 6 bases from V and 1 base from J, leaving 6 bases between. The CDR3 loop spans 12 amino acids. Germline V gene data show CDR1 as KGHSH and CDR2 as LQKENI.

In DNA form, the CDR3 reads TGTGCCAGCAGCTCCTCCGGACAGGGAGGTCGCGAGCAGTACTTC. As protein: CASSSSGQGGREQYF. The chain couples TRBV13 to TRBJ2-7, with 8 bases matching TRBD1. V lost 4 bases to trimming and J lost 6 bases; unmatched junction nucleotides: 11. This CDR3 has 15 amino acids. The germline gives CDR1 PRHDT, CDR2 FYEKMQ (reference sequence).

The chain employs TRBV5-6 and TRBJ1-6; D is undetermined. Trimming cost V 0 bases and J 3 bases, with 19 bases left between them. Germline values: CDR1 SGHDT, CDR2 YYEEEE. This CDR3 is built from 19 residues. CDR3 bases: TGTGCCAGCAGCTTGGTTGGGGTAGGGAGAACCCGCTATAATTCACCCCTCCACTTT. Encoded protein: CASSLVGVGRTRYNSPLHF. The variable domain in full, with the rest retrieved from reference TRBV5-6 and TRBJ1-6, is DAGVTQSPTHLIKTRGQQVTLRCSPKSGHDTVSWYQQALGQGPQFIFQYYEEEERQRGNFPDRFSGHQFPNYSSELNVNALLLGDSALYLCASSLVGVGRTRYNSPLHFGNGTRLTVT.

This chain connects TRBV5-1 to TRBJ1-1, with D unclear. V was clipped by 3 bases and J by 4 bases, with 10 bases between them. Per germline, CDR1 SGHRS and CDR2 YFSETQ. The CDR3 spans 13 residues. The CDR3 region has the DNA TGCGCCAGCAGCTCGGCTGAGCGCACTGAAGCTTTCTTT. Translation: CASSSAERTEAFF. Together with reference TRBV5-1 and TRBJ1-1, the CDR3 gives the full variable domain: KAGVTQTPRYLIKTRGQQVTLSCSPISGHRSVSWYQQTPGQGLQFLFEYFSETQRNKGNFPGRFSGRQFSNSRSEMNVSTLELGDSALYLCASSSAERTEAFFGQGTRLTVV.